This paragraph reports one TCR beta chain. The antigen this receptor binds is unknown. No much larger clonotype is one base removed from it; base qualities were not supplied. Collaborating institutions collected whole blood in K2EDTA tubes following their own protocols. For TCRbeta analysis, collaborators shipped samples in one of three forms: frozen whole blood, isolated PBMCs, or DNA extracted from either of those sample types. TCRbeta CDR3 regions were amplified from genomic DNA by means of the immunoSEQ Assay, a bias-controlled multiplex PCR. Under the source paper's analysis protocol: Within the assay, amplification of reference gene primers was used to estimate how many nucleated cells each sample contained. To quantify the absolute abundance of each unique TCRbeta CDR3 rearrangement, sequence reads were collapsed and filtered. For each sample, productive Simpson clonality was calculated as the square root of Simpson's diversity index over productive rearrangements. Not all clones reach the TCRdb copy of this immuneACCESS table, which keeps in-frame sequences only. Checked studies attribute under half of the gap to unresolved V genes and leave the rest unexplained. V, J and clone size derive from that table, while D and trimming were established from the DNA sequence. This sample holds about 200,000 clones; 80% were observed only once. Of the sample, around 5.8% is held by the ten largest clones.

This sample was included in a study of blood T cell repertoires in COVID-19 (dated by TCRdb to 2018 to 2020). General notes on the study: Samples from collaborators originated in the United States, Italy and Spain and spanned both the acute and convalescent phases of COVID-19. The prospective study material was composed of cDNA or gDNA derived from T cells, B-cell-depleted T cells, or PBMCs. Deeply sampled blood TCRbeta repertoires from subjects exposed to, actively infected with, or recovered from COVID-19 were included in the dataset. The repertoires were released in a freely available public database meant as a resource for research on the immune response to SARS-CoV-2. Samples came from the ongoing ImmuneRACE study (first 160 participants) plus 1,254 subjects from 6 global collaborators. Nearly every sample came with metadata listing a de-identified subject ID, COVID-19 status, age in years and sex. HLA class I and class II types, where available, came from metadata supplied by the sample provider rather than from assay-based typing.

What the authors observed across the whole study: The amount of clinical and demographic metadata varied by source and participant and was provided uncurated.

Measured from the cysteine to the phenylalanine, the CDR3 is 13 residues long. The kept DNA is CDR3 alone, 39 bases in frame from the first base. According to the germline V gene, CDR1 reads MNHNS and CDR2 reads SASEGT. Cut back by 3 bases and 4 bases, the V and J ends lie 8 bases apart. The TCR sequence derives from a woman between 65 and 79 years old with acute or convalescent COVID-19. Sequencing was done on a sample of peripheral blood. The chain links TRBV6-1 with TRBJ2-3; confidence is insufficient to name the D gene. CDR3 loop: CASSDQAADTQYF. The nucleotide sequence reads as follows: TGTGCCAGCAGTGATCAGGCTGCAGATACGCAGTATTTT.